A single TCR beta chain is shown here with its context. The antigen remains unidentified. This record comes from a study of T cells after yellow fever vaccination. Study-wide results and limits: The study re-detected most primary-vaccination clones after the booster (96% CD4, roughly 91% CD8).

Template switching by 5'RACE produced TCR cDNA, adding a universal primer site and UMIs. TCRdb independently ran MiXCR on the 5' RACE reads; one entry per CDR3 protein. The table includes 350,000 to 550,000 distinct CDR3 sequences, about 19% detected once. The CDR3 has 14 residues. CDR1 is DFQATT and CDR2 is SNEGSKA in the germline V gene (reference sequence). V was clipped by 5 bases and J by 3 bases, with 13 bases between them. The chain recombines TRBV20-1 with TRBJ2-2; D gene unclear. The TCR sequence derives from a man aged 18 to 35 who received the YFV17D yellow fever vaccine. The input for sequencing was PBMCs, taken before the yellow fever booster vaccination. The CDR3 sequence is CSAPVPGHTGELFF. CDR3 DNA: TGCAGTGCTCCCGTTCCAGGTCACACCGGGGAGCTGTTTTTT.